This TCR beta chain is drawn from a study of T cell responses to AZD1222 COVID-19 vaccine. General study results and limits: Donors were chiefly white British, with a greater number of females, and clonal diversity was perhaps underestimated.

Remarks on this clone: As yet, its antigen is unknown.

Using immunoSEQ multiplex PCR, the repertoire was profiled, and TCRdb retains in-frame clones only, with some absent. Here the sample spans some 80,000 clones, 88% being singletons. Germline CDR1 and CDR2: SGHNT and YYREEE (reference sequence). The junction had 8 bases not matched to a gene; V was cut back by 5 bases and J by 7 bases. CDR3 length: 15 residues. The genes are TRBV5-4 and TRBJ2-1; 11 bases match TRBD2. This clonotype was sampled from an adult who received the MenACWY meningococcal vaccine as a control. Sequencing used peripheral blood, obtained 28 days after the second dose of the MenACWY control vaccine. The CDR3 sequence is CASRLIAGGQNEQFF. In nucleotides, the CDR3 is TGTGCCAGCAGACTGATAGCGGGGGGGCAGAATGAGCAGTTCTTC.